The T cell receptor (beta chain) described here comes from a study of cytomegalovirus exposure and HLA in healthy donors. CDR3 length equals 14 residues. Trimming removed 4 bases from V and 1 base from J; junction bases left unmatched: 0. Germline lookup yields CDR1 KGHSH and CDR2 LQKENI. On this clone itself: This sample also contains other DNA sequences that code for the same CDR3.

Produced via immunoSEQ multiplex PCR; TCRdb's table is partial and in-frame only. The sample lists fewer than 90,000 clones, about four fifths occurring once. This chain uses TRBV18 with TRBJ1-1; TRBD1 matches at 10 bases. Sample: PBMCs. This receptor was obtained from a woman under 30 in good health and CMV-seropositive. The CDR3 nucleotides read TGTGCCAGCTCACGGGACAGGGGGAACACTGAAGCTTTCTTT. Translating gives CASSRDRGNTEAFF.